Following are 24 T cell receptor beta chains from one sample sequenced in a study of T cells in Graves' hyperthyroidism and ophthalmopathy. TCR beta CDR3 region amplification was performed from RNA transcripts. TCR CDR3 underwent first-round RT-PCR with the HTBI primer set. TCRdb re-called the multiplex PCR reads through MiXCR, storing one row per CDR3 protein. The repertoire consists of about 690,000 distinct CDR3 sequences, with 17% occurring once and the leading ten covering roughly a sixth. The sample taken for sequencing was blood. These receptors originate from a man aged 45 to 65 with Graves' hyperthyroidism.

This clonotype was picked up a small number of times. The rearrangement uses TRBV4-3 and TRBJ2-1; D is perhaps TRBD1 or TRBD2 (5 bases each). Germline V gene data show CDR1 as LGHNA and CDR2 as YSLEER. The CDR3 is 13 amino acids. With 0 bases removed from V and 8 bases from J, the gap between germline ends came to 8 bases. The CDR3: CASSQERGYEQFF. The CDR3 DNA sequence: TGCGCCAGCAGCCAAGAGAGGGGATATGAGCAGTTCTTC.

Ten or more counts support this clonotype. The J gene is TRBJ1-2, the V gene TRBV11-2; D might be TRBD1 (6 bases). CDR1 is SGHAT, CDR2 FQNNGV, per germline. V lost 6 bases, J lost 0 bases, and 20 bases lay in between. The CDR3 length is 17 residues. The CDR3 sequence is CASRPTRGRGANYGYTF. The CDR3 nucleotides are TGTGCCAGCAGACCAACCAGGGGACGGGGTGCTAACTATGGCTACACCTTC.

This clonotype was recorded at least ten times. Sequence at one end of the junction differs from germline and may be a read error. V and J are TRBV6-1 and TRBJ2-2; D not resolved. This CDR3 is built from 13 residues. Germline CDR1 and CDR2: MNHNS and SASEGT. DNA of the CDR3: TGTGCCAGCATTGAAGTGAACACCGGGGAGCTGTTTTTT. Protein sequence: CASIEVNTGELFF.

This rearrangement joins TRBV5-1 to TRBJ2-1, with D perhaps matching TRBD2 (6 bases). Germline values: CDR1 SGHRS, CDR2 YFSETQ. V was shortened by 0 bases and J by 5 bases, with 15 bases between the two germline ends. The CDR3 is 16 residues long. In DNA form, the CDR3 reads TGCGCCAGCAGCTTGGCCGGGTCACGGGAGAACAATGAGCAGTTCTTC. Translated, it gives CASSLAGSRENNEQFF.

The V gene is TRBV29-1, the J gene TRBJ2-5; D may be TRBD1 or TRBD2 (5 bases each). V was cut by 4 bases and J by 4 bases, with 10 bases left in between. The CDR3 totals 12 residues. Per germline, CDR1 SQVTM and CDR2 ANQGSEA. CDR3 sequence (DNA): TGCAGCGTTGTTGTGGGGGTAGAGACCCAGTACTTC. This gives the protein CSVVVGVETQYF.

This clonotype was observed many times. The CDR3: CASSLSSGRTDTQYF. The CDR3 region has the DNA TGTGCCAGCAGTTTATCCAGCGGGAGAACAGATACGCAGTATTTT. The chain uses TRBV12-3 or TRBV12-4 and TRBJ2-3; 8 bases line up with TRBD2. V lost 2 bases to trimming and J lost 3 bases; unmatched junction nucleotides: 4. CDR3 length: 15 residues.

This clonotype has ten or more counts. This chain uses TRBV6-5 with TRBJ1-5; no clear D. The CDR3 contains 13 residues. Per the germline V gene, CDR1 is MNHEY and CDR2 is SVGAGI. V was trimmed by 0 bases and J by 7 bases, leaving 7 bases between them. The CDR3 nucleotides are TGTGCCAGCAGTTACTCTTCTGGGCAGCCCCAGCATTTT. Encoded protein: CASSYSSGQPQHF.

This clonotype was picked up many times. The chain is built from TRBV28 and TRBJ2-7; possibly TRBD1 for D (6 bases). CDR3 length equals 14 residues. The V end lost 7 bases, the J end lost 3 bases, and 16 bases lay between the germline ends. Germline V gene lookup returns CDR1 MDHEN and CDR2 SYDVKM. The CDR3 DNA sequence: TGTGCCAGCACCCGTTGGCAGGGGCACTACGAGCAGTACTTC. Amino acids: CASTRWQGHYEQYF.

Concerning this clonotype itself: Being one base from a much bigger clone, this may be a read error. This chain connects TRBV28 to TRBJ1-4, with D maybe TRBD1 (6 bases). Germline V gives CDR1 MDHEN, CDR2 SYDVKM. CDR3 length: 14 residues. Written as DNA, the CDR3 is TGTACCAGCACCCGGGACACCGGGGGGGAAAAACTGTTTTTT. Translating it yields CTSTRDTGGEKLFF. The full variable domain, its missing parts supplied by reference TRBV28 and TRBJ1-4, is DVKVTQSSRYLVKRTGEKVFLECVQDMDHENMFWYRQDPGLGLRLIYFSYDVKMKEKGDIPEGYSVSREKKERFSLILESASTNQTSMYLCTSTRDTGGEKLFFGSGTQLSVL.

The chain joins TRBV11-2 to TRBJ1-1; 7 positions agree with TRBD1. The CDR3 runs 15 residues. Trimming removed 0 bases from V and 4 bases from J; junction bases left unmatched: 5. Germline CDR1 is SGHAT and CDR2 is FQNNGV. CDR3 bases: TGTGCCAGCAGCTTAGAGGGGACAGAAAGCACTGAAGCTTTCTTT. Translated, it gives CASSLEGTESTEAFF.

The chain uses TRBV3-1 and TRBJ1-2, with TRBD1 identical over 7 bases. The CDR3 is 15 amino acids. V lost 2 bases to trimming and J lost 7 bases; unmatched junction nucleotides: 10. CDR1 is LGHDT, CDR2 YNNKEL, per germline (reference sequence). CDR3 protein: CASSQRGGNPSGYTF. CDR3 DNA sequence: TGTGCCAGCAGCCAAAGAGGGGGCAATCCGTCTGGCTACACCTTC.

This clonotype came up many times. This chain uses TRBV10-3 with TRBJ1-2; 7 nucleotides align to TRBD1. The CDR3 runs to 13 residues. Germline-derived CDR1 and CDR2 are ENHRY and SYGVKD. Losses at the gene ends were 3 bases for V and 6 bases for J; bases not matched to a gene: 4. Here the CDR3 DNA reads TGTGCCATCAGTGAACAGGGGATCGATGGCTACACCTTC. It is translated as CAISEQGIDGYTF.

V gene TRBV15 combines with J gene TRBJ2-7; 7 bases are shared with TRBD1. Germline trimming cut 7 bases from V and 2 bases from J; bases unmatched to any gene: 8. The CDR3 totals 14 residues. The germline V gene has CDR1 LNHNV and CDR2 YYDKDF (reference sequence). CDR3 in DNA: TGTGCCACCAAACCTTCACAGGGGACCTACGAGCAGTACTTC. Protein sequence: CATKPSQGTYEQYF.

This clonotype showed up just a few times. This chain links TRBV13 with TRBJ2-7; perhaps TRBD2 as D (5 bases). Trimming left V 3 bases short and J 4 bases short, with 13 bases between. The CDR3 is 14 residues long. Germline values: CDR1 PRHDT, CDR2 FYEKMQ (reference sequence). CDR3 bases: TGTGCCAGCAGCTTCAGGCTAGCCAATTACGAGCAGTACTTC. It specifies CASSFRLANYEQYF.

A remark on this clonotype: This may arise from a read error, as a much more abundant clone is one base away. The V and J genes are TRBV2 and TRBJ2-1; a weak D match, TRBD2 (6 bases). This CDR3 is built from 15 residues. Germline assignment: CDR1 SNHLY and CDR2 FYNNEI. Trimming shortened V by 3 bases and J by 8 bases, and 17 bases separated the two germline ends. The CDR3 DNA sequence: TGTGCCAGCAGTGAGGGAGGACGGGGTGTCGATGAGCAGTTCTTC. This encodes CASSEGGRGVDEQFF.

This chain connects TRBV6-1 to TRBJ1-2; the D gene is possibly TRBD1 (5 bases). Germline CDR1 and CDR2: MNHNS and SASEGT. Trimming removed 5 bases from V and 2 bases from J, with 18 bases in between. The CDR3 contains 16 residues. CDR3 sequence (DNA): TGTGCCAGCAGTACCCTCTTGGGTGCAGGGAACTATGGCTACACCTTC. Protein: CASSTLLGAGNYGYTF.

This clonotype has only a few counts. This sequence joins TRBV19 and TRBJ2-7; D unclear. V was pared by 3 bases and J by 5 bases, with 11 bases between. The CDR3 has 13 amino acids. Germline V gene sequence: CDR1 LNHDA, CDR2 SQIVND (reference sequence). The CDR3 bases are TGTGCCAGTAGTATTCAGATTCGACACGAGCAGTACTTC. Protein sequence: CASSIQIRHEQYF.

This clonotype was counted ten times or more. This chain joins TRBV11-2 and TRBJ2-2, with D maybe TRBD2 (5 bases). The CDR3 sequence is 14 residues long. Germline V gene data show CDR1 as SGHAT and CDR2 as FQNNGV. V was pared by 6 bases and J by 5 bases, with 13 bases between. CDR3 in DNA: TGTGCCAGCAGTTCCGGGGTGGGGACCGGGGAGCTGTTTTTT. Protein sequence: CASSSGVGTGELFF.

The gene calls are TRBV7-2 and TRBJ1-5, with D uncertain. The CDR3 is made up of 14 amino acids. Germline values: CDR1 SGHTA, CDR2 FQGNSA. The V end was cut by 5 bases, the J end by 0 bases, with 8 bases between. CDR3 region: CASSTLHSNQPQHF. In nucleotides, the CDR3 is TGTGCCAGCAGCACGCTGCATAGCAATCAGCCCCAGCATTTT.

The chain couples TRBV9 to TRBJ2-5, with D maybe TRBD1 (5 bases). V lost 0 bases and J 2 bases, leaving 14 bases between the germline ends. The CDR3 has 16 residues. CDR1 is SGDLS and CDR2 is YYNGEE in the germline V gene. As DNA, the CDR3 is TGTGCCAGCAGCGTAGGTGGGGTAAGGGGTCAAGAGACCCAGTACTTC. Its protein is CASSVGGVRGQETQYF. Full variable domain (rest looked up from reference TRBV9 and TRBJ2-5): DSGVTQTPKHLITATGQRVTLRCSPRSGDLSVYWYQQSLDQGLQFLIQYYNGEERAKGNILERFSAQQFPDLHSELNLSSLELGDSALYFCASSVGGVRGQETQYFGPGTRLLVL.

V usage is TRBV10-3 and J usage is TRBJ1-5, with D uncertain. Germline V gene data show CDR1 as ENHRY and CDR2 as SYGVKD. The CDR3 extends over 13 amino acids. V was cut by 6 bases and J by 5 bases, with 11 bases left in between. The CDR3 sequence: CAISRAHDQPQHF. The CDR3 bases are TGTGCCATCAGCCGGGCCCACGATCAGCCCCAGCATTTT.

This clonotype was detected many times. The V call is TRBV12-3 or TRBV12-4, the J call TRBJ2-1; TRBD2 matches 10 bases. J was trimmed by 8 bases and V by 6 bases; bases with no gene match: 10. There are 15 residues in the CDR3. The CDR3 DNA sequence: TGTGCCAGCAGCCTAGTACTAGCGGGAACCGATGAGCAGTTCTTC. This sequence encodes CASSLVLAGTDEQFF.

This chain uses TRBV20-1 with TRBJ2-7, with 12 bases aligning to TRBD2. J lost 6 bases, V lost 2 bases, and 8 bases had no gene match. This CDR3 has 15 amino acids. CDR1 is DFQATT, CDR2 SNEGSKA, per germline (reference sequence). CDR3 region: CSARFLAGGSGEQYF. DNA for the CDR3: TGCAGTGCTAGATTTCTAGCGGGAGGGTCTGGCGAGCAGTACTTC.

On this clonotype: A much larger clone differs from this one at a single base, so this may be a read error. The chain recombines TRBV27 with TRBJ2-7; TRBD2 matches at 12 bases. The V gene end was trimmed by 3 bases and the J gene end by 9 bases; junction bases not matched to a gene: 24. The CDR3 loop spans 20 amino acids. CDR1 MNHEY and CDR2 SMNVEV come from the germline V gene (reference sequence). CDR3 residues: CASSFSLAGGKGLFTMGQYF. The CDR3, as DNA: TGTGCCAGCAGTTTTTCCCTAGCGGGAGGGAAGGGGTTATTTACGATGGGGCAGTACTTC.